The 13 T cell receptor beta chains presented below share a single source sample, sequenced in a study of T cells in Graves' hyperthyroidism and ophthalmopathy. TCR beta CDR3 regions were amplified from RNA. Carried out on the TCR CDR3, a first-round RT-PCR used the HTBI primer set. TCRdb used MiXCR to reprocess the multiplex PCR reads, holding one entry per CDR3 protein. In the table there are about 680,000 distinct CDR3 sequences, around 40% of which are singletons. Sequenced sample: blood. The receptors were gathered from a woman in her thirties or forties with Graves' hyperthyroidism.

V is TRBV7-2 and J is TRBJ2-7; 16 bases are a match to TRBD2. The V segment lost 6 bases and the J segment 5 bases; nucleotides outside the gene matches: 7. The CDR3 loop spans 16 amino acids. CDR1 SGHTA and CDR2 FQGNSA come from the germline V gene. The CDR3 coding sequence is TGTGCCAGCAGACCGGGACTAGCGGGGGGGCCACACGAGCAGTACTTC. It encodes CASRPGLAGGPHEQYF.

The rearrangement joins TRBV29-1 to TRBJ1-1; weak D call: TRBD1 (6 bases). V was cut by 7 bases and J by 3 bases, with 18 bases left in between. The CDR3 consists of 14 residues. Germline loops: CDR1 SQVTM, CDR2 ANQGSEA. Here the CDR3 DNA reads TGCAGCGCCCTTGGGCAGGGGTTGTACACTGAAGCTTTCTTT. Translation gives CSALGQGLYTEAFF.

As for this clonotype: One base away lies a much larger clone, so this may be a sequencing read error. The genes are TRBV7-9 and TRBJ1-3; no clear D gene. The length of the CDR3 is 16 residues. Germline CDR1 SEHNR, CDR2 FQNEAQ (reference sequence). DNA for the CDR3: TGTGCCAGCAGCTTAGACGGCAGCGGGTCTGGAGACACCATATATTTT. It specifies CASSLDGSGSGDTIYF.

This clonotype was observed many times. The rearrangement links TRBV10-3 to TRBJ2-5, with a weak D call TRBD2 (6 bases). With 3 bases removed from V and 4 bases from J, the gap between germline ends came to 15 bases. The CDR3 runs 15 residues. CDR1 is ENHRY and CDR2 is SYGVKD in the germline V gene. The CDR3 protein is CAISDAGLSRETQYF. The CDR3 bases are TGTGCCATCAGTGACGCGGGACTCTCACGAGAGACCCAGTACTTC.

This clonotype has ten or more counts. The CDR3 reads CASSLVLGPGINTIYF. Written as DNA, the CDR3 is TGTGCCAGCAGCTTAGTACTGGGACCGGGAATAAACACCATATATTTT. The chain is built from TRBV7-9 and TRBJ1-3, with a tentative D call TRBD1 (5 bases). The length of the CDR3 is 16 residues. Trimming pared 1 base from V and 6 bases from J, leaving 16 bases between. Germline loops: CDR1 SEHNR, CDR2 FQNEAQ (reference sequence).

The table lists this clonotype with many counts. The chain couples TRBV11-2 to TRBJ2-5; D not certain. V lost 2 bases and J lost 5, with 6 bases in between. Germline loops: CDR1 SGHAT, CDR2 FQNNGV. The length of the CDR3 is 12 residues. The CDR3 DNA is TGTGCCAGCAGCTTACGGACCGAGACCCAGTACTTC. Its protein is CASSLRTETQYF.

The rearrangement links TRBV20-1 to TRBJ1-5, with D unresolved. This CDR3 spans 15 amino acids. The V and J ends lost 6 bases and 2 bases respectively, with 17 bases between them. The germline gives CDR1 DFQATT, CDR2 SNEGSKA (reference sequence). The CDR3 sequence: CSALSGEKGNQPQHF. The DNA for the CDR3 is TGCAGTGCCCTTTCCGGGGAAAAGGGCAATCAGCCCCAGCATTTT.

V is TRBV7-2 and J is TRBJ2-3, with D uncertain. Trimming removed 5 bases at V and 2 bases at J, with 14 bases between. The CDR3 totals 15 residues. Germline V gives CDR1 SGHTA, CDR2 FQGNSA. CDR3 nucleotides: TGTGCCAGCAGCCCCCCCCTCCCCCTCACAGATACGCAGTATTTT. It yields the protein CASSPPLPLTDTQYF.

The chain has TRBV7-6 and TRBJ2-7, with D tentatively TRBD1 (5 bases). Germline V gene sequence: CDR1 SGHVS, CDR2 FNYEAQ. CDR3 length: 13 residues. The V end was cut by 3 bases, the J end by 5 bases, with 11 bases between. The CDR3 region has the DNA TGTGCCAGCAGCTTGGACATCCAGAACGAGCAGTACTTC. Its protein product is CASSLDIQNEQYF.

On this clonotype itself: An end of the junction does not agree with germline; a read error may underlie this. The chain uses TRBV6-1 and TRBJ1-1; 9 bases line up with TRBD1. Per the germline V gene, CDR1 is MNHNS and CDR2 is SASEGT. This CDR3 has 15 amino acids. For the CDR3, the DNA is TGTGCCGCAAAAGGAGGGACAGGGATGAACACTGAAGTTTTCTTT. The encoded protein is CAAKGGTGMNTEVFF.

This clonotype appeared a few times. V is TRBV6-1 and J is TRBJ1-1; no firm D call. The germline V gene has CDR1 MNHNS and CDR2 SASEGT. Trimming removed 3 bases from V and 5 bases from J, with 7 bases in between. CDR3 length: 12 residues. DNA for the CDR3: TGTGCCAGCAGTGACAGGATGACTGAAGCTTTCTTT. Translated: CASSDRMTEAFF.

CDR3 loop: CASSQGLAGKETQYF. The CDR3 DNA is TGTGCCAGCAGCCAGGGGCTAGCGGGGAAAGAGACCCAGTACTTC. The chain combines TRBV7-2 with TRBJ2-5, with 9 bases lining up with TRBD2. Trimming at V came to 5 bases and at J to 3 bases, leaving 7 bases not matched to a gene. This CDR3 region has 15 residues. Germline lookup yields CDR1 SGHTA and CDR2 FQGNSA.

The chain couples TRBV6-5 to TRBJ2-7, with a possible D match to TRBD1 (6 bases). CDR3 size: 13 residues. Germline V gene data show CDR1 as MNHEY and CDR2 as SVGAGI. V shed 4 bases and J shed 2 bases, with 9 bases lying between them. The CDR3 is CASSWGQAYEQYF. For the CDR3, the DNA is TGTGCCAGCAGTTGGGGACAAGCCTACGAGCAGTACTTC.